This T cell receptor (beta chain) derives from a study of shared clonotypes between healthy human individuals. TCRdb keeps only in-frame clones here, not all; method: immunoSEQ multiplex PCR. The table includes roughly 500,000 clones, around four fifths detected once. Study outcomes and limitations: Donor scarcity curtailed the genetic and exposure-history diversity represented herein. Blood alone was sampled, and tissue repertoires likely differ.

The CDR3 contains 14 residues. V lost 5 bases and J 7 bases, leaving 15 bases between the germline ends. The V gene's germline CDR1 is LNHDA and CDR2 SQIVND (reference sequence). About this clone itself: Its antigen is not known.

Sequencing was done on a sample of PBMCs. This chain connects TRBV19 to TRBJ1-5; D is possibly TRBD1 (6 bases). The receptor comes from a middle-aged woman in good health. Some clones in this sample may be carry-over from other donors' samples. The CDR3 DNA is TGTGCCAGTAGTCCCCCCGAGGACAGACAGCCCCAGCATTTT. It specifies CASSPPEDRQPQHF.